These 24 T cell receptor beta chains share one sample of origin, sequenced in a study of CD8+CD57+ T cells in acquired aplastic anemia. It was patients with CD8+CD57+ cell expansion by flow cytometry who were chosen for sequencing. Investigators profiled TCR beta VDJ and CDR3 from genomic DNA template. TCRdb called the reads again in MiXCR, with one record for every CDR3 protein. The table lists 120,000 or so distinct CDR3 sequences, 40% of them singletons. Source material: sorted CD4+, CD8+, or CD8+CD57+ T cells (not recorded which) from PBMCs. These receptors all stem from a human donor with aplastic anemia.

The chain recombines TRBV27 with TRBJ2-3; D unclear. The V gene's germline CDR1 is MNHEY and CDR2 SMNVEV (reference sequence). With 4 bases removed from V and 0 bases from J, the gap between germline ends came to 11 bases. CDR3 length equals 15 residues. In nucleotides, the CDR3 is TGTGCCAGCAGTTCTAAGACCACTAGCACAGATACGCAGTATTTT. This translates into CASSSKTTSTDTQYF.

This clonotype appeared many times. The rearrangement joins TRBV3-1 to TRBJ1-1, with D uncertain. Germline CDR1 is LGHDT and CDR2 is YNNKEL (reference sequence). V was clipped by 6 bases and J by 1 base, with 12 bases between them. This CDR3 has 14 residues. CDR3: CASRETGRNTEAFF. Here the CDR3 DNA reads TGTGCCAGCAGGGAAACCGGCAGGAACACTGAAGCTTTCTTT.

This clonotype was counted many times. V is TRBV29-1 and J is TRBJ1-2; D remains unclear. The CDR3 loop spans 12 amino acids. In germline, CDR1 is SQVTM, CDR2 ANQGSEA. Trimming removed 7 bases at V and 10 bases at J, with 19 bases between. The CDR3 is CSAKEGSWYYTF. The CDR3 coding sequence is TGCAGCGCAAAGGAGGGAAGTTGGTACTACACCTTC.

The V and J genes are TRBV11-1 and TRBJ2-3; maybe TRBD2 (5 bases). The CDR3 loop spans 15 amino acids. Germline CDR1 and CDR2: SGHAT and FQDESV (reference sequence). Deletions cut 5 bases from V and 2 bases from J, with 14 bases between. CDR3 coding DNA: TGTGCCAGCAGCCCACGAGGGCAGGACACAGATACGCAGTATTTT. Its translation is CASSPRGQDTDTQYF.

Turning to this clonotype: The junction departs from germline at one end; a sequencing error may be responsible. This CDR3 is CASSEQTYEQYF. DNA for the CDR3: TGCGCCAGCAGTGAACAGACTTACGAGCAGTACTTC. V is TRBV6-1 and J is TRBJ2-7; D uncertain. Germline lookup yields CDR1 MNHNS and CDR2 SASEGT. CDR3 size: 12 residues.

The chain recombines TRBV7-9 with TRBJ2-3; D ambiguous. V dropped 1 base and J dropped 3 bases, with 8 bases sitting between them. The CDR3 consists of 14 residues. Per germline, CDR1 SEHNR and CDR2 FQNEAQ (reference sequence). This chain's CDR3 is CASSLGVGTDTQYF. The CDR3 DNA reads as TGTGCCAGCAGCTTAGGTGTCGGTACAGATACGCAGTATTTT.

This clonotype was observed at least ten times. The chain combines TRBV5-1 with TRBJ2-7, with TRBD1 identical over 9 bases. The CDR3 spans 14 residues. The V segment lost 4 bases and the J segment 7 bases; nucleotides outside the gene matches: 9. Germline CDR1 and CDR2: SGHRS and YFSETQ. The DNA for the CDR3 is TGCGCCAGCAGCCCGGGGGCAGGACAGGGGGAGCAGTACTTC. This encodes CASSPGAGQGEQYF.

This clonotype has more than one count but fewer than ten. This could be a read error, since a much larger clone is one nucleotide away. The chain is built from TRBV7-9 and TRBJ1-1; TRBD1 matches 7 bases. The CDR3 is 15 amino acids. The germline gives CDR1 SEHNR, CDR2 FQNEAQ (reference sequence). The CDR3 DNA reads TGTGCCGGCAGCGATTACAGGGGCCCGAACACTGAAGCTTTCTTT. This codes for CAGSDYRGPNTEAFF. The entire variable domain, with the rest obtained from reference TRBV7-9 and TRBJ1-1, is as follows: DTGVSQNPRHKITKRGQNVTFRCDPISEHNRLYWYRQTLGQGPEFLTYFQNEAQLEKSRLLSDRFSAERPKGSFSTLEIQRTEQGDSAMYLCAGSDYRGPNTEAFFGQGTRLTVV.

In its sample, this clonotype was seen many times. The J gene is TRBJ1-2, the V gene TRBV5-5; D unresolved. In germline, CDR1 is SGHKS, CDR2 YYEKEE (reference sequence). Trimming removed 0 bases from V and 4 bases from J, with 10 bases in between. The CDR3 length is 14 residues. CDR3 sequence (DNA): TGTGCCAGCAGCTTGGAAAGGATTAGCTATGGCTACACCTTC. The encoded protein is CASSLERISYGYTF.

As concerns this clonotype: One end of the junction is discordant with germline, which a read error may explain. The rearrangement joins TRBV7-7 to TRBJ1-6, with D hard to call. Per the germline V gene, CDR1 is SSHAT and CDR2 is FNYEAQ (reference sequence). This CDR3 is built from 16 residues. The CDR3 DNA reads as TGTGCTAGCAGCTTAAGACGGGGCTCCTATAATTCACCCCTCCACTTT. Encoded protein: CASSLRRGSYNSPLHF.

This chain connects TRBV19 to TRBJ2-7; 8 nucleotides agree with TRBD1. The CDR3 sequence is 14 residues long. Germline lookup yields CDR1 LNHDA and CDR2 SQIVND (reference sequence). Unmatched junction bases numbered 5, after V lost 5 bases and J lost 2 bases. CDR3 coding DNA: TGTGCCAGTAGTTTTGGACAGGGACCCTACGAGCAGTACTTC. Residues: CASSFGQGPYEQYF.

This clonotype has at least ten counts. The chain joins TRBV19 to TRBJ1-2, with a possible D match to TRBD1 (5 bases). This CDR3 comprises 16 residues. V lost 3 bases and J 0 bases, leaving 14 bases between the germline ends. The V gene's germline CDR1 is LNHDA and CDR2 SQIVND (reference sequence). CDR3 bases: TGTGCCAGTAGTATCGGGGCGGGAAGAGCTAACTATGGCTACACCTTC. This gives the protein CASSIGAGRANYGYTF.

This clonotype is labeled medium-sized. The chain couples TRBV29-1 to TRBJ2-3; a weak D match, TRBD1 (5 bases). The V gene's germline CDR1 is SQVTM and CDR2 ANQGSEA. The CDR3 sequence is 14 residues long. Between the trimmed V and J ends, which lost 8 bases and 1 base, there was a span of 16 bases. CDR3 region: CSTKGKVGTDTQYF. The DNA for the CDR3 is TGCAGCACTAAGGGGAAGGTTGGCACAGATACGCAGTATTTT.

This clonotype was recorded many times. The chain joins TRBV11-2 to TRBJ1-3; D call uncertain. The germline CDR1 and CDR2 sequences are SGHAT and FQNNGV. V was trimmed by 5 bases and J by 0 bases, leaving 8 bases between them. The CDR3 has 14 residues. The CDR3 reads CASSIRSSGNTIYF. In nucleotides, the CDR3 is TGTGCCAGCAGCATACGGAGCTCTGGAAACACCATATATTTT.

This clonotype was counted many times. V is TRBV19 and J is TRBJ2-4; the D call may be TRBD1 or TRBD2 (5 bases each). The CDR3 sequence is 16 residues long. The V gene lost 6 bases and the J gene lost 0 bases, with 15 bases spanning the gap. In germline, CDR1 is LNHDA, CDR2 SQIVND (reference sequence). CDR3 loop: CASSPVGELAKNIQYF. The CDR3 bases are TGTGCCAGTAGCCCCGTGGGGGAACTAGCCAAAAACATTCAGTACTTC.

This rearrangement joins TRBV11-1 to TRBJ2-1; 12 nucleotides line up with TRBD1. Trimming removed 7 bases from V and 8 bases from J; junction bases left unmatched: 9. The CDR3 covers 15 residues. Germline V gives CDR1 SGHAT, CDR2 FQDESV (reference sequence). Here the CDR3 reads CASILSGTGGDEQFF. CDR3 DNA sequence: TGTGCCAGCATCCTATCCGGGACAGGGGGCGATGAGCAGTTCTTC.

The V and J genes are TRBV2 and TRBJ2-3; 9 nucleotides align to TRBD1. There are 15 residues in the CDR3. Germline V gene data show CDR1 as SNHLY and CDR2 as FYNNEI. The ends lost 3 bases at V and 5 bases at J; junction bases unmatched: 6. The chain's CDR3 is CASSDGGQGKDTQYF. Here the CDR3 DNA reads TGTGCCAGCAGTGATGGGGGACAGGGAAAAGATACGCAGTATTTT.

A few counts support this clonotype. The genes are TRBV9 and TRBJ2-2; no reliable D call. Trimming took 4 bases from V and 6 from J, leaving 19 bases between them. Germline lookup yields CDR1 SGDLS and CDR2 YYNGEE. CDR3 size: 16 residues. The chain's CDR3 is CASSQVGKGAAGELFF. DNA for the CDR3: TGTGCCAGCAGCCAAGTTGGGAAGGGTGCCGCCGGGGAGCTGTTTTTT.

CDR3 in amino acids: CSVHQGLGGELFF. CDR3 nucleotide sequence: TGCAGCGTTCATCAGGGGTTGGGCGGGGAGCTGTTTTTT. V gene TRBV29-1 combines with J gene TRBJ2-2, with D possibly matching TRBD1 (6 bases). The V end was cut by 5 bases, the J end by 7 bases, with 14 bases between. This CDR3 region has 13 residues. Per germline, CDR1 SQVTM and CDR2 ANQGSEA.

The chain joins TRBV13 to TRBJ2-2, with TRBD1 matching 7 bases. CDR3 length: 16 amino acids. CDR1 and CDR2 from the germline V gene are PRHDT and FYEKMQ (reference sequence). J gave up 2 bases and V 5 bases, and 8 bases lay outside the gene matches. CDR3 DNA sequence: TGTGCCAGCAGCAGGAAACAGGGGCGAAACACCGGGGAGCTGTTTTTT. It codes for CASSRKQGRNTGELFF.

With regard to this clonotype: A read error may be the cause here, since a much bigger clone is one base away. V is TRBV20-1 and J is TRBJ2-5, with D tentatively TRBD1 or TRBD2 (6 bases each). Germline values: CDR1 DFQATT, CDR2 SNEGSKA (reference sequence). This CDR3 contains 16 residues. Trimming shortened V by 6 bases and J by 9 bases, and 29 bases separated the two germline ends. CDR3 amino acids: CSAGGSREPGISAQYF. The CDR3 coding sequence is TGCAGTGCAGGGGGATCCCGGGAGCCCGGCATATCGGCCCAGTACTTC.

There are many counts of this clonotype. The CDR3 DNA follows: TGTGCCAGTAGTCCTATGGACCGGGGGTATGAAAAACTGTTTTTT. Translation: CASSPMDRGYEKLFF. This chain connects TRBV19 to TRBJ1-4, with D possibly matching TRBD1 (5 bases). V was trimmed by 5 bases and J by 6 bases, leaving 16 bases between them. This CDR3 is built from 15 residues. Germline V gene sequence: CDR1 LNHDA, CDR2 SQIVND (reference sequence).

This clonotype was found many times. The genes are TRBV20-1 and TRBJ1-3; tentatively, D is TRBD1 (6 bases). CDR1 and CDR2 from the germline V gene are DFQATT and SNEGSKA (reference sequence). The CDR3 consists of 15 residues. Between the trimmed V and J ends, which lost 5 bases and 0 bases, there was a span of 14 bases. CDR3 residues: CSALTDRFSGNTIYF. The CDR3 DNA reads TGCAGTGCTCTAACGGACAGATTCTCTGGAAACACCATATATTTT.

The gene calls are TRBV5-6 and TRBJ2-7; the D gene could be TRBD1 or TRBD2 (6 bases each). This CDR3 spans 12 amino acids. V gave up 5 bases and J gave up 6 bases, with 12 bases separating them. Germline V CDR1 and CDR2: SGHDT, YYEEEE. The CDR3 DNA is TGTGCCAGCAGTGAAGGGGGGTTCGAGCAGTACGTC. Residues: CASSEGGFEQYV.